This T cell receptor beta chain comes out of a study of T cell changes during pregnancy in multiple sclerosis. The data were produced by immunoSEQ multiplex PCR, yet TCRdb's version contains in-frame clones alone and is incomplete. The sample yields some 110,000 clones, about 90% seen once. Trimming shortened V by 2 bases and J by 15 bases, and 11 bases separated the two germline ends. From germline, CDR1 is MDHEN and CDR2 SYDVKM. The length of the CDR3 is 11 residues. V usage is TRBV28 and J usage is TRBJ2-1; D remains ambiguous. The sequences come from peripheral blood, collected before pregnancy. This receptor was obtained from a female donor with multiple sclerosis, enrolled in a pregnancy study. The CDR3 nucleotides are TGTGCCAGCAGTTTAGGCGGTGGTGGGTTCTTC. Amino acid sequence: CASSLGGGGFF.